The T cell receptor (beta chain) described here comes from a study of Ad26.COV2.S vaccination and SARS-CoV-2 variants. The wider study: Donor was in the COV1001 Ad26.COV2.S trial arm. The study gave Ad26.COV2.S intramuscularly, once or twice 56 days apart. Study-level results: The TCR breadth and depth analyses may have understated or missed part of the total T cell responses. It was reported that spike-specific CD8+ and CD4+ T cell responses were substantially broad after vaccination.

Treatment specified: roughly 20 received Ad26.COV2.S at low or high dose, single or two shots; about 5 received placebo; per-sample allocation not given. Vaccine and placebo recipients were sampled on day 63 after the first injection. Only in-frame clones appear in the TCRdb table, and some are missing; sequencing was by immunoSEQ multiplex PCR. Among 300,000 to 350,000 clones listed, approximately 86% were seen once. This clone was seen only once. Its antigen is not known. Germline trimming cut 4 bases from V and 6 bases from J; bases unmatched to any gene: 6. Germline-derived CDR1 and CDR2 are LNHDA and SQIVND (reference sequence). The CDR3 contains 14 residues.

The clonotype originates from a person aged 18-65 years who received the Ad26.COV2.S COVID-19 vaccine or a placebo. The sample here was peripheral blood, taken in a trial of Ad26.COV2.S vaccine versus placebo. The genes are TRBV19 and TRBJ1-5; TRBD1 agrees at 7 bases. CDR3 DNA: TGTGCCAGTAGTAGGGACAGCTCCTTTCAGCCCCAGCATTTT. This translates into CASSRDSSFQPQHF.